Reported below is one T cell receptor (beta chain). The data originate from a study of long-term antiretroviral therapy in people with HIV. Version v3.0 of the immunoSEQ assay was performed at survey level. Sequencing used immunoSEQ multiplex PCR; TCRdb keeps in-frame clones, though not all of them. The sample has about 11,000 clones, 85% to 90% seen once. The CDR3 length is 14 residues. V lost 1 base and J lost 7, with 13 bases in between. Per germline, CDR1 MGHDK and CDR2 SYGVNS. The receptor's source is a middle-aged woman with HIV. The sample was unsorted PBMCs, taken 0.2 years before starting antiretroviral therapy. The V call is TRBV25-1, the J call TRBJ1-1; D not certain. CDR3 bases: TGTGCCAGCAGTGAATCGGGGTGGTCGAGTGAAGCTTTCTTT. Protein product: CASSESGWSSEAFF.